The clone carrying this T cell receptor (beta chain) was counted once. This entry belongs to a study of blood T cell repertoires in COVID-19. For the study at large: COVID-19 samples from acute and convalescent phases originated in the United States, Italy and Spain. PBMCs, B-cell-depleted T cells, or T cells provided the cDNA or gDNA that made up the material.

Original methodology: Researchers report that nucleated cell counts were estimated from reference gene primer amplification. The method was immunoSEQ multiplex PCR; TCRdb's version includes in-frame clones alone and lacks a portion of them. The DNA was the basis for D and trimming; V, J and clone size are from that table. This table holds fewer than 150,000 clones, roughly 85% found once. The CDR3 is made up of 15 amino acids. Germline V lookup: CDR1 MGHRA, CDR2 YSYEKL. V shed 3 bases, J shed 4 bases, and the junction held 6 bases outside the gene matches. This clonotype was sampled from a man aged 45 to 65 with acute or convalescent COVID-19. The sample consisted of peripheral blood. The chain couples TRBV4-1 to TRBJ2-7, with 10 bases that match TRBD1. CDR3 sequence: CASSHAGTGEYEQYF. The CDR3 DNA reads as TGCGCCAGCAGCCATGCCGGGACAGGGGAATACGAGCAGTACTTC.